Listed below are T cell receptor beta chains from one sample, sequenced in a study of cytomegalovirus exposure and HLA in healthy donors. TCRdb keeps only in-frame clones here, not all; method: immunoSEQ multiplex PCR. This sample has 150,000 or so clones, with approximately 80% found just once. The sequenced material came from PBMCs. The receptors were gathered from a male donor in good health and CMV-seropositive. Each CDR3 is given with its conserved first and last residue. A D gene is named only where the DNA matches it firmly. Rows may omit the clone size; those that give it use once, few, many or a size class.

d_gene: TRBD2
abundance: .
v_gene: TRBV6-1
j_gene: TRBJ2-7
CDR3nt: TGTGCCAGCACAAGGGACTATCTCTACGAGCAGTACTTC
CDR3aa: CASTRDYLYEQYF

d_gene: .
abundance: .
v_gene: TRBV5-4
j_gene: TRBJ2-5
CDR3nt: TGTGCCAGCAGCCTTAGAGTCCAAGAGACCCAGTACTTC
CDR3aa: CASSLRVQETQYF

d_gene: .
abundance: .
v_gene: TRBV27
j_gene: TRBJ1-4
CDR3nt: TGTGCCAGCAGTTTTATCCGAGGTAGCGAAAAACTGTTTTTT
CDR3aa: CASSFIRGSEKLFF

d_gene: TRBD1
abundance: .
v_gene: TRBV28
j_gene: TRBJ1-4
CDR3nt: TGTGCCAGCATTCCGCCCGGGACAGGGGGCAAGGAAAAACTGTTTTTT
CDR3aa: CASIPPGTGGKEKLFF

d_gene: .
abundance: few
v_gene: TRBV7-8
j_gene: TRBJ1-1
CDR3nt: TGTGCCAGCAGCTTACGCACTGAAGCTTTCTTT
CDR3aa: CASSLRTEAFF

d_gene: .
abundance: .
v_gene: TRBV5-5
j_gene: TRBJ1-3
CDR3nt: TGTGCCAGCAGCTTTGGGCCCAGTCCGGCTGGAAACACCATATATTTT
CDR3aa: CASSFGPSPAGNTIYF

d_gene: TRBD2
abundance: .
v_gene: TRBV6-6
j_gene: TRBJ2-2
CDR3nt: TGTGCCAGCAGTTTCCCTGGGGGGGTAGGGACCGGGGAGCTGTTTTTT
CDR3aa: CASSFPGGVGTGELFF

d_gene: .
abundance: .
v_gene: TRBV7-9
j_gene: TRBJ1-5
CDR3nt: TGTGCCAGCAGCCCTGACAAGCAGCCCCAGCATTTT
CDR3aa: CASSPDKQPQHF

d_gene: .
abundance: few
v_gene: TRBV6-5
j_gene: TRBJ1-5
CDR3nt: TGTGCCAGCAGGAGGACAGTTTATAGCAATCAGCCCCAGCATTTT
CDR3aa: CASRRTVYSNQPQHF

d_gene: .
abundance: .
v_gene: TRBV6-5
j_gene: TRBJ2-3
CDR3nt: TGTGCCAGCAAGGCGGGCACAGATACGCAGTATTTT
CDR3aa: CASKAGTDTQYF

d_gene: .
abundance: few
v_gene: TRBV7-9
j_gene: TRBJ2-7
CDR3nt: TGTGCCAGCAGCCCGCCGGGGAGCTCCTACGAGCAGTACTTC
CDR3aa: CASSPPGSSYEQYF

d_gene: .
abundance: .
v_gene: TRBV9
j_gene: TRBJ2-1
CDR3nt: TGTGCCAGCAGCAAACCACGGGGAATAGATGAGCAGTTCTTC
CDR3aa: CASSKPRGIDEQFF

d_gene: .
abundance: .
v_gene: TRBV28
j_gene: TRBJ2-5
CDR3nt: TGTGCCAGCAGTGGACAGAACCAAGAGACCCAGTACTTC
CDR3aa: CASSGQNQETQYF

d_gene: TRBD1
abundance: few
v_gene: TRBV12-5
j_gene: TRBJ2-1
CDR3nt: TGTGCTAGTGGCTTAGCAGGACAGGGGACATACAATGAGCAGTTCTTC
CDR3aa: CASGLAGQGTYNEQFF

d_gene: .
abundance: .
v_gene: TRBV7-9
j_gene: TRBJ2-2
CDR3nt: TGTGCCAGCAGCCCTGGCACCTACACCGGGGAGCTGTTTTTT
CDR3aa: CASSPGTYTGELFF

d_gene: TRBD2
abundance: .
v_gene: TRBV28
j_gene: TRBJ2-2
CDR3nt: TGTGCCAGCAGTTCGATCGGGGCTAGCGGGAGGACCGGGGAGCTGTTTTTT
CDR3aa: CASSSIGASGRTGELFF

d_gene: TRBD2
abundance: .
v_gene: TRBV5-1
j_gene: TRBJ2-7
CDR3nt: TGCGCCAGCAGCTTGGCCGCTCGCCTAGCGGGGGCCTACGAGCAGTACTTC
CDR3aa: CASSLAARLAGAYEQYF

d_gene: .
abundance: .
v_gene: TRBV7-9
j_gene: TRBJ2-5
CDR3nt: TGTTCCAGCCCTCGGGAGAGGCTAGAGACCCAGTACTTC
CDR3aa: CSSPRERLETQYF

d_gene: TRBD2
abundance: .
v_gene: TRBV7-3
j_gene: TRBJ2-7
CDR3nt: TGTGCCAGCAGCTTCGCCGGGACTAGCGGCTACGAGCAGTACTTC
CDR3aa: CASSFAGTSGYEQYF

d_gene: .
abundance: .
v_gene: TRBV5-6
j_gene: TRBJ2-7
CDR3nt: TGTGCCAGCAGCTTGCCCGGACAGCAAAGAGCCTACGAGCAGTACTTC
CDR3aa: CASSLPGQQRAYEQYF

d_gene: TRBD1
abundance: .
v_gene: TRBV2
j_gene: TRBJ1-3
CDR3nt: TGTGCCAGCAGTGACGACAGGGGGGCGAGAAACACCATATATTTT
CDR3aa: CASSDDRGARNTIYF

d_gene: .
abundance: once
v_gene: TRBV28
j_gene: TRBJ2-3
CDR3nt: TGTGCCAGCAGTTTAGGGGACTTAGTGGAGGACACAGATACGCAGTATTTT
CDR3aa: CASSLGDLVEDTDTQYF

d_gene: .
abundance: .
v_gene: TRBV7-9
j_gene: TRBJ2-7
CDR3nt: TGTGCCAGCAGCTTTTCGGGGGCCTACGAGCAGTACTTC
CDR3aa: CASSFSGAYEQYF

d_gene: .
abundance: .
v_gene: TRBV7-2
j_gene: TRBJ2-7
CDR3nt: TGTGCCAGCAGCTCCCAGGGTGGGGAGGTGTACGAGCAGTACTTC
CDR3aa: CASSSQGGEVYEQYF

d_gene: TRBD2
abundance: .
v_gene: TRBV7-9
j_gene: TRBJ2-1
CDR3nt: TGTGCCAGCAGCTTTCTGGAGCGGGAGCTTTACAATGAGCAGTTCTTC
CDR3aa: CASSFLERELYNEQFF

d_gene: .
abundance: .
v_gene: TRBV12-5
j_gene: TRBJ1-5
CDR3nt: TGTGCTAGTGGTTTGACCCGGGGGCAGCCCCAGCATTTT
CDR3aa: CASGLTRGQPQHF

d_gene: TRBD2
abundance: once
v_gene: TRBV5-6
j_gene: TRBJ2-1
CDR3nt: TGTGCCAGCAGCCTGGGGACTAGCGGGCACCCCAATGAGCAGTTCTTC
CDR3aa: CASSLGTSGHPNEQFF

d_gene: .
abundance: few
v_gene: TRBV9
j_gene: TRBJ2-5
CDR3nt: TGTGCCAGCAGCGCGACTATTCAAGAGACCCAGTACTTC
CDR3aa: CASSATIQETQYF

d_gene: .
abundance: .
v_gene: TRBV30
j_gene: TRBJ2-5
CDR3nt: TGTGCCTGGAGTGTACAAAACAGCCTCCAAGAGACCCAGTACTTC
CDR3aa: CAWSVQNSLQETQYF

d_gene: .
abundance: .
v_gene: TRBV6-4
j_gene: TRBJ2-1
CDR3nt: TGTGCCAGCAGTGACCGTGGCGGGACGAGCTCCTACAATGAGCAGTTCTTC
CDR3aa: CASSDRGGTSSYNEQFF

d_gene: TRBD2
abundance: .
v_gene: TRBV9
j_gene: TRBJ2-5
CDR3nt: TGTGCCAGCGGAAACAGCGGGAGGAGGGAGACCCAGTACTTC
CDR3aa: CASGNSGRRETQYF

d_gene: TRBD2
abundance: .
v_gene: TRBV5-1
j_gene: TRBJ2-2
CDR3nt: TGCGCCAGCAGCGCGGGACTAGCGGGAGCCGGGGAGCTGTTTTTT
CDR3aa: CASSAGLAGAGELFF

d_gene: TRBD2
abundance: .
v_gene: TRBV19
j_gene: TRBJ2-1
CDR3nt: TGTGCCAGTAGTAGGGGTGGCGGGAGTAGGAATGAGCAGTTCTTC
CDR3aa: CASSRGGGSRNEQFF

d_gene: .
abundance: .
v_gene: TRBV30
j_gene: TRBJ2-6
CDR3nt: TGTGCCTCGATGGAGGCAGCTGGGGCCAACGTCCTGACTTTC
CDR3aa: CASMEAAGANVLTF

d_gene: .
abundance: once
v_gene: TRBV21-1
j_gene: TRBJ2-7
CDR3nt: TGTGCCAGCAGCAAAGGCCCGATGCGGGCGGGAGGCCCTCCCTACGAGCAGTACTTC
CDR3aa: CASSKGPMRAGGPPYEQYF

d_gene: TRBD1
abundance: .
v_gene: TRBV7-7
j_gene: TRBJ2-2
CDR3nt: TGTGCTAGCAGCTCCAGGGGGACCCTGTCGAACACCGGGGAGCTGTTTTTT
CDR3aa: CASSSRGTLSNTGELFF

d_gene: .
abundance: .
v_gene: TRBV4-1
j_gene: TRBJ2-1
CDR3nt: TGCGCCAGCAGCCATGGGAGGTCCTACAATGAGCAGTTCTTC
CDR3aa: CASSHGRSYNEQFF

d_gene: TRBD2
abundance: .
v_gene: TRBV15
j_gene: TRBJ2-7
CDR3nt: TGTGCCACCAGCAGAGAACAGTGGGAGGGATCCTACGAGCAGTACTTC
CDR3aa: CATSREQWEGSYEQYF

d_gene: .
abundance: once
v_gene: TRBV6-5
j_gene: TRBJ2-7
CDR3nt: TGTGCCATTTCCCGGACAGCGAGCTCCTACGAGCAGTACTTC
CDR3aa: CAISRTASSYEQYF

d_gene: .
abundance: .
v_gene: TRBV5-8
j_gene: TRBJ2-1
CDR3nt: TGTGCCAGCAGCTTGATATCACAGACAATCCCCTCCTACAATGAGCAGTTCTTC
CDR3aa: CASSLISQTIPSYNEQFF

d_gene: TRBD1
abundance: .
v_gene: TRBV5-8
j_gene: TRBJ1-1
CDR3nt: TGTGCCAGCAGCTTGGGGGACAGGGAGACAACTGAAGCTTTCTTT
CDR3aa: CASSLGDRETTEAFF

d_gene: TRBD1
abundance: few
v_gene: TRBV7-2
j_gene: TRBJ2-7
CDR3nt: TGTGCCAGCAGCTCCTGGACAGGGGGCGGCGAGCAGTACTTC
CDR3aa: CASSSWTGGGEQYF

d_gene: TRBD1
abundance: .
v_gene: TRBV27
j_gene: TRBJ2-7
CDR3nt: TGTGCCAGCAGTACCTTGACAGGGAGCTCCTACGAGCAGTACTTC
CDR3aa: CASSTLTGSSYEQYF

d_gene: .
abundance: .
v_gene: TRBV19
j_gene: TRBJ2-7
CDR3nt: TGTGCCAGTAGTATAAGGCCCGACAGCTCCTACGAGCAGTACTTC
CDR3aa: CASSIRPDSSYEQYF

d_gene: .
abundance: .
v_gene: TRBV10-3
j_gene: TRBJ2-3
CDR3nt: TGTGCCATCGGCGGGAGCACAGATACGCAGTATTTT
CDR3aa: CAIGGSTDTQYF

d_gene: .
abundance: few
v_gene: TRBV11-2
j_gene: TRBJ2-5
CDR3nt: TGTGCCAGCAGCTCGGGACAAGGAGGAGAGACCCAGTACTTC
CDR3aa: CASSSGQGGETQYF

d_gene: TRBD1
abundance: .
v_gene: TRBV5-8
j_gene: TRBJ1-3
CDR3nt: TGTGCCAGCAGCCCATGGACAGGAGGGCCTGGAAACACCATATATTTT
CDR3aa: CASSPWTGGPGNTIYF

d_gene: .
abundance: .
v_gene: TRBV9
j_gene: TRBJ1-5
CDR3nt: TGTGCCAGCAGCGTAGACGGGGGACAGCCCCAGCATTTT
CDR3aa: CASSVDGGQPQHF

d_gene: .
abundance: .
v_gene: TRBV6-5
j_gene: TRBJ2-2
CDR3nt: TGTGCCAGCGTCGGGAGAAATAACACCGGGGAGCTGTTTTTT
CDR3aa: CASVGRNNTGELFF

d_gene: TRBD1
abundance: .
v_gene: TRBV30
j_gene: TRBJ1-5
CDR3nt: TGTGCCTGGAGTGTAATCGGGGACAGGGATCAGCCCCAGCATTTT
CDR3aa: CAWSVIGDRDQPQHF

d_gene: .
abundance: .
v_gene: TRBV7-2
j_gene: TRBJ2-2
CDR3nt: TGTGCCAGCAGCTTAGCGGTCAGGGACACCGGGGAGCTGTTTTTT
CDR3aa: CASSLAVRDTGELFF

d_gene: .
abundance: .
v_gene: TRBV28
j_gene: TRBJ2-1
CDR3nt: TGTGCCAGCAGTTTAGGGGCAGCGGAGCAGTTCTTC
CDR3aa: CASSLGAAEQFF

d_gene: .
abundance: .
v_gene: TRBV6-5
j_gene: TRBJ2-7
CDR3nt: TGTGCCAGCAGTTACAATTACTACGAGCAGTACTTC
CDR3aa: CASSYNYYEQYF

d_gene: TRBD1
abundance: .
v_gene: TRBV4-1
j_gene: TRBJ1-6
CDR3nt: TGCGCCAGCAGCCAAGCCGGAGGGGGCGAATATAATTCACCCCTCCACTTT
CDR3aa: CASSQAGGGEYNSPLHF